This T cell receptor beta chain is from a study of T cells in Graves' hyperthyroidism and ophthalmopathy. As for this clonotype: Antigen specificity is unknown.

Amplified regions were TCR beta CDR3 sequences from RNA transcripts. Primed by the HTBI set, a first-round RT-PCR was run on the TCR CDR3. TCRdb redid the calling of the multiplex PCR reads with MiXCR, one entry per CDR3 protein. This sample has about 340,000 distinct CDR3 sequences, with 21% found just once. Study-wide points: Median prediction lead before ophthalmopathy onset was 5 to 7 months with the model.

Germline V CDR1 and CDR2: MDHEN, SYDVKM. The CDR3 contains 16 residues. V gave up 8 bases and J gave up 0 bases; unmatched junction bases: 2. The origin of this receptor is a woman aged 45-60 years with Graves' hyperthyroidism. V gene TRBV28 combines with J gene TRBJ2-1; 15 nucleotides match TRBD2. The sequencing input was blood. CDR3: CASGLAGGPSYNEQFF. The DNA for the CDR3 is TGTGCCAGCGGACTAGCGGGAGGGCCCTCCTACAATGAGCAGTTCTTC.